This T cell receptor beta chain was obtained from a study of blood T cell repertoires in COVID-19. In the study overall: There were acute and convalescent COVID-19 samples, and they came from the United States, Italy and Spain.

This table comes from immunoSEQ multiplex PCR, and its TCRdb copy is limited to in-frame clones, with some not included. This sample has roughly 50,000 clones, with roughly 84% found just once. V lost 1 base, J lost 11 bases, and 15 bases lay in between. The CDR3 covers 14 residues. Looked up from germline, CDR1 is LGHDT and CDR2 is YNNKEL (reference sequence). This chain uses TRBV3-1 (or the pseudogene TRBV3-2) with TRBJ1-5, with D possibly being TRBD1 (5 bases). Source material: peripheral blood. This clonotype originated in a man aged 65-85 years with active COVID-19. The CDR3 region has the DNA TGTGCCAGCAGCCAAGGGGCAGGGCTGTCATCCCAGCATTTT. Its translation: CASSQGAGLSSQHF.